Listed here is a single T cell receptor beta chain. An end of the junction differs from the germline gene, which may be a read error. The data belong to a study of blood T cell repertoires in COVID-19. Across the study: The study drew acute and convalescent COVID-19 samples from the United States, Italy and Spain. PBMCs, B-cell-depleted T cells, or T cells provided the cDNA or gDNA that made up the material.

The CDR3 is 14 amino acids. Germline CDR1 SGDLS, CDR2 YYNGEE. As originally analysed: The assay estimated nucleated cells by amplifying reference gene primers. Here immunoSEQ multiplex PCR was the method, and the copy in TCRdb shows in-frame clones only, minus some. V and J calls and clone size come straight from that table; D and trimming were deduced from the DNA. The sample shows 200,000 to 300,000 clones, about 90% of them seen only once. This chain uses TRBV9 with TRBJ2-3; 7 bases match TRBD2. This TCR came from a man aged 55 to 70 who had recovered from COVID-19. Source material: peripheral blood. The CDR3 region is CASSVSELAGGPNF. Written as DNA, the CDR3 is TGTGCCAGCAGCGTATCAGAATTAGCGGGCGGACCGAATTTT.